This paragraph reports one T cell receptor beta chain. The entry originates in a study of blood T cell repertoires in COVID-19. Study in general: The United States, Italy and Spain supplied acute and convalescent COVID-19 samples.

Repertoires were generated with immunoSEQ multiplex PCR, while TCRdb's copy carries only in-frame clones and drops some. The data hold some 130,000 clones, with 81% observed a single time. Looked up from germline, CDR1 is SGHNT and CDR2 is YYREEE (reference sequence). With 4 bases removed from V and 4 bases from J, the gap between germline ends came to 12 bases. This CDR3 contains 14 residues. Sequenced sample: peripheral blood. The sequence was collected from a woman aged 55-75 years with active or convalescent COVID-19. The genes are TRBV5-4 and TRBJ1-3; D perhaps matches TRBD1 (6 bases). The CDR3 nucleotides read TGTGCCAGCAGCCTACAGGGAACCGGAAACACCATATATTTT. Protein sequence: CASSLQGTGNTIYF.